This TCR beta chain originates from a study of preoperative IRX-2 immunotherapy in early breast cancer. This table comes from immunoSEQ multiplex PCR, and its TCRdb copy is limited to in-frame clones, with some not included. The sample records approximately 20,000 clones, around four fifths being singletons. Treatment described: preoperative locoregional IRX-2 cytokine immunotherapy. Samples came from a phase Ib trial of preoperative locoregional IRX-2 cytokine immunotherapy. The CDR3 runs to 17 residues. In germline, CDR1 is ENHRY, CDR2 SYGVKD. Trimming took 0 bases from V and 10 from J; bases not matched to a gene: 12.

The genes are TRBV10-3 and TRBJ2-1, with TRBD2 identical over 10 bases. The receptor comes from a human donor with breast cancer. Specimen: lymph node tissue, collected after IRX-2 immunotherapy. The DNA of the CDR3 is TGTGCCATCAGTGAGTCCTATTCAAGCGGGAGGGTCCCCGAGCAGTTCTTC. As protein: CAISESYSSGRVPEQFF.